This section outlines one TCR beta chain sequence together with its context. What this receptor recognizes is not known. There are no base qualities to consult, and no much larger clone falls within one base. Trimming removed 0 bases from V and 1 base from J, leaving 12 bases between the germline ends. CDR3 length: 16 amino acids, cysteine to phenylalanine. This entry keeps only the CDR3 DNA: 48 bases, framed from base 1. From the germline V gene, CDR1 is SGHRS and CDR2 is YFSETQ. The CDR3 regions of human TCRbeta chains were analyzed by immunosequencing. Per the original workflow: TCRs in the repertoires were matched against a reference library of SARS-CoV-2-specific TCRs that had been generated with the MIRA antigen-specificity platform. Breadth was defined as the fraction of unique TCRs that were SARS-CoV-2-associated, and depth was defined as the fraction of total T cells that were SARS-CoV-2-associated. Using the MIRA data, every spike-specific TCR was mapped to the spike region that the TCR reacted to and assigned to either a CD4 or a CD8 class. Log10-transformed breadth and depth values were compared by one-way ANOVA with Sidak's multiple comparisons tests. In TCRdb, the immuneACCESS table is reduced to in-frame sequences with V and J assigned. These tables do not hold every clone; where another copy was compared, an unresolved V gene accounts for under half, and the others remain unexplained. That table gives V, J and clone size, and the DNA gave D and trimming. Within this sample are 120,000 or so clones, with around nine tenths of them counted one time only. About 2.5% of the sample lies in the top ten.

This record belongs to a study of T cell responses to AZD1222 COVID-19 vaccine (dated by TCRdb to the early 2020s). For the wider study: TCR sequencing covered fewer than 250 trial participants: 200 to 220 given two doses of AZD1222 and 26 given two doses of MenACWY control vaccine. Trial participants were enrolled by age into subgroups of 18-55, 56-69 and 70-plus years, and around 150, 28 and 57 TCR-sequenced participants, respectively, were included in these subgroups. Results and caveats for the whole study, not just this receptor: Participants were mostly white British, with more females than males. The authors suggested clonal diversity may have been underestimated. Conclusions about previously exposed vaccinees are limited because only six or seven AZD1222 recipients were SARS-CoV-2 seropositive at baseline. The 56-69-year group was small, and its depth increase did not reach significance, likely because of low power. Reportedly, almost half of the unique spike-specific TCRs recognized epitopes lying outside the regions that are mutated in the B.1.351 and B.1.1.7 variants. Vaccine-associated CD4 TCRs spanned the whole spike protein, with dominant responses in regions 160-218 and 743-854. After two AZD1222 doses, spike-specific TCR breadth and depth were significantly higher than at day 0 and than in MenACWY recipients. Because no day 14 peak-response samples were available, the repertoires could be characterized only after the peak T cell response.

This specimen's time point label, per the study, means: about 28 days (+/-7) after the second vaccine dose. AZD1222 recipients given second doses at about 4 weeks or at about 12 weeks were pooled, since spike-specific TCR depth and breadth were not found to differ between the two schedules. Vaccinee samples came from UK trials COV001 and COV002, including a single-blind randomized controlled phase 2/3 trial of AZD1222 (ChAdOx1 nCoV-19) in healthy adults. Trial participant PBMC samples were collected at day 0 and day 28 after the second dose for TCRbeta chain sequencing. The chain uses TRBV5-1 and TRBJ2-3, and TRBD1 may be the D gene, going by 6 matching bases. The receptor was isolated from an adult who received the AZD1222 COVID-19 vaccine. Sequenced material: peripheral blood, taken 28 days after the second AZD1222 dose. The DNA sequence follows: TGCGCCAGCAGCTTGGCCCTGACAGGTGGCACAGATACGCAGTATTTT. Translated, it reads CASSLALTGGTDTQYF.